This entry features one TCR beta chain sequence. As yet, its antigen is unknown. The source of the sample is a study of cytotoxic CD8 clonotypes in ibrutinib-treated CLL. Study-level background: Samples averaged approximately 260,000 productive templates and about 94,000 productive rearrangements.

Study outcomes and limitations: Sustained-remission patients were sampled at one set of times and progressing patients at different ones. Few clonotypes were public, and these shrank or held steady under treatment.

The assay was immunoSEQ multiplex PCR, and TCRdb's table has in-frame clones only and misses some. The sample lists 110,000 to 150,000 clones, about 72% occurring once. CDR3 length equals 14 residues. Between the trimmed V and J ends, which lost 4 bases and 0 bases, there was a span of 10 bases. Germline lookup yields CDR1 SGHKS and CDR2 YYEKEE (reference sequence). The sequence was obtained from a human donor with chronic lymphocytic leukemia. The source was PBMCs, collected after 12 months of ibrutinib treatment. The chain uses TRBV5-5 and TRBJ2-5; D not certain. As DNA, the CDR3 is TGTGCCAGCAGCCCCCGGACGAACCAAGAGACCCAGTACTTC. Protein: CASSPRTNQETQYF.